Listed below are T cell receptor beta chains from one sample, sequenced in a study of identical twins. TCRdb analysed the 5' RACE reads with MiXCR anew, one entry per CDR3 protein. The profile shows some 760,000 distinct CDR3 sequences, about 18% of them singletons. The data were also submitted as part of a second study, on T cells expressing NK-cell markers.

The sample comprised PBMCs. All receptors come from a woman under 30 in good health. Both conserved end residues are part of each CDR3. The D gene is left open where the match is weak. Clone size is stated in some rows and not others, as once, few, many or a class when expanded.

>-|TRBJ2-3|many|TRBV7-2
CASSLGVTQYF
TGTGCCAGCAGCTTAGGTGTTACGCAGTATTTT
>-|TRBJ2-5|-|TRBV29-1
CSAPSWSLQETQYF
TGCAGCGCCCCGTCCTGGTCACTCCAAGAGACCCAGTACTTC
>-|TRBJ1-1|few|TRBV6-2/TRBV6-3
CASSYGQHGNTEAFF
TGTGCCAGCAGTTACGGTCAGCACGGTAACACTGAAGCTTTCTTT
>-|TRBJ2-7|-|TRBV3-1
CASSFDGPYEQYF
TGTGCCAGCAGTTTCGACGGGCCCTACGAGCAGTACTTC
>TRBD1|TRBJ1-1|-|TRBV12-3/TRBV12-4
CASSMGQLTEAFF
TGTGCCAGCAGCATGGGACAGCTAACTGAAGCTTTCTTT
>TRBD2|TRBJ2-1|-|TRBV27
CASSPRDYYEQFF
TGTGCCAGCAGTCCCCGGGACTATTATGAGCAGTTCTTC
>-|TRBJ2-1|few|TRBV20-1
CSATQAAEPSSYNEQFF
TGCAGTGCTACCCAGGCCGCGGAGCCAAGCTCCTACAATGAGCAGTTCTTC
>-|TRBJ2-2|few|TRBV20-1
CSAAGSGELFF
TGCAGTGCTGCCGGATCCGGGGAGCTGTTTTTT
>-|TRBJ2-1|few|TRBV12-3/TRBV12-4
CASRPGLRDNEQFF
TGTGCCAGCAGACCGGGGCTCCGGGACAATGAGCAGTTCTTC
>-|TRBJ1-1|-|TRBV10-3
CAISERQWNTEAFF
TGTGCCATCAGTGAGAGACAGTGGAACACTGAAGCTTTCTTT